Listed here are 20 T cell receptor beta chains from one sample, sequenced in a study of blood T cells in healthy people across ages. Combining a sample-barcoded 5' primer with a J-beta primer mix, a second PCR ran for about 7 to 12 cycles. TCRdb itself ran the 5' RACE reads through MiXCR, one entry per CDR3 protein. The data contain about 2 million distinct CDR3 sequences, roughly 52% of them singletons. Sample: blood. The receptors derive from a woman between 40 and 50 years old in good health.

In this sample, this clonotype turned up a few times. The chain combines TRBV15 with TRBJ2-1; 8 bases are shared with TRBD1. The CDR3 has 16 amino acids. V was clipped by 2 bases and J by 0 bases; unmatched bases: 3. Germline assignment: CDR1 LNHNV and CDR2 YYDKDF (reference sequence). DNA for the CDR3: TGTGCCACCAGCAGACGACAGGGGTACTCCTACAATGAGCAGTTCTTC. Protein: CATSRRQGYSYNEQFF.

V is TRBV3-1 and J is TRBJ2-3; D could derive from TRBD1 or TRBD2 (5 bases each). CDR1 and CDR2 (germline): LGHDT, YNNKEL (reference sequence). The ends were cut back, 0 bases at V and 2 bases at J, with 12 bases in the middle. The CDR3 contains 16 residues. In DNA form, the CDR3 reads TGTGCCAGCAGCCAAGATCGTGGGGGTTACACAGATACGCAGTATTTT. It is translated as CASSQDRGGYTDTQYF.

The chain links TRBV9 to TRBJ2-5; a weak D match, TRBD2 (6 bases). Germline CDR1 reads SGDLS; CDR2 reads YYNGEE. With 4 bases removed from V and 1 base from J, the gap between germline ends came to 20 bases. The CDR3 loop spans 17 amino acids. The CDR3 protein is CASSPPGLSGFQETQYF. In DNA form, the CDR3 reads TGTGCCAGCAGCCCCCCGGGCCTTAGCGGATTCCAAGAGACCCAGTACTTC.

This clonotype occurred a few times. V and J are TRBV15 and TRBJ2-1, with 11 bases lining up with TRBD1. This CDR3 has 15 residues. V was pared by 3 bases and J by 6 bases, with 4 bases of the junction left unmatched. The V gene's germline CDR1 is LNHNV and CDR2 YYDKDF (reference sequence). CDR3 nucleotide sequence: TGTGCCACCAGCAGTGAAGGGACAGGGGGCAATGAGCAGTTCTTC. It encodes CATSSEGTGGNEQFF.

The rearrangement uses TRBV20-1 and TRBJ2-7; no clear D. Trimming took off 0 bases at V and 6 bases at J, with 9 bases between the two ends. The CDR3 has 12 amino acids. CDR1 is DFQATT and CDR2 is SNEGSKA in the germline V gene (reference sequence). The CDR3 loop is CSARDSAVEQYF. The CDR3 DNA sequence: TGCAGTGCTAGAGATTCTGCTGTCGAGCAGTACTTC.

The rearrangement joins TRBV21-1 to TRBJ2-5; TRBD1 was called by the table and not checked on the DNA. TRBV21-1 is a pseudogene segment. The CDR3 is made up of 14 amino acids. CDR3 protein: CASSKEQGKETQYF. CDR3 coding DNA: TGTGCCAGCAGCAAAGAACAGGGGAAGGAGACCCAGTACTTC.

The chain recombines TRBV11-2 with TRBJ2-7, with 10 bases fitting TRBD2. The J call may be faulty, since TRBJ2-5 better matches the DNA end. Looked up from germline, CDR1 is SGHAT and CDR2 is FQNNGV. The CDR3 loop spans 16 amino acids. The CDR3 loop is CASSSGVAGGVETQYF. As DNA, the CDR3 is TGTGCCAGCAGCTCCGGGGTAGCGGGGGGTGTAGAGACCCAGTACTTC.

The chain is built from TRBV27 and TRBJ2-7; either TRBD1 or TRBD2 may fit D (5 bases each). The CDR3 covers 14 residues. Germline loops: CDR1 MNHEY, CDR2 SMNVEV (reference sequence). With 6 bases removed from V and 3 bases from J, the gap between germline ends came to 15 bases. CDR3 region: CASRARDRSYEQYF. In DNA, the CDR3 is TGTGCCAGCAGGGCCCGGGACCGGAGCTACGAGCAGTACTTC.

This CDR3 reads CASSMDSANEKLFF. CDR3 coding DNA: TGTGCCAGTAGTATGGACTCCGCTAATGAAAAACTGTTTTTT. V usage is TRBV19 and J usage is TRBJ1-4; D is unclear. The V end lost 3 bases, the J end lost 3 bases, and 8 bases lay between the germline ends. The CDR3 sequence is 14 residues long. Germline V gene lookup returns CDR1 LNHDA and CDR2 SQIVND (reference sequence).

This clonotype has only a few counts. The CDR3 spells CASSQDKSINYEQYF. In DNA form, the CDR3 reads TGCGCCAGCAGCCAAGATAAGTCCATCAACTACGAGCAGTACTTC. The chain is built from TRBV4-1 and TRBJ2-7; D unclear. The CDR3 runs to 15 residues. In germline, CDR1 is MGHRA, CDR2 YSYEKL. Deletions cut 0 bases from V and 3 bases from J, with 12 bases between.

The V gene is TRBV29-1, the J gene TRBJ2-7, with 9 nucleotides matching TRBD1. The length of the CDR3 is 14 residues. Germline CDR1 reads SQVTM; CDR2 reads ANQGSEA. V shed 5 bases and J 3 bases; nucleotides not matched to a gene: 8. The CDR3 sequence: CSVLGQGLGYEQYF. The DNA of the CDR3 is TGCAGCGTTCTGGGACAGGGTCTAGGCTACGAGCAGTACTTC.

The chain is built from TRBV20-1 and TRBJ1-1, with D unclear. V lost 3 bases to trimming and J lost 4 bases, with 18 bases between them. The CDR3 contains 15 residues. Germline V gives CDR1 DFQATT, CDR2 SNEGSKA (reference sequence). Here the CDR3 reads CSASPFRGLGTEAFF. CDR3 nucleotide sequence: TGCAGTGCTAGTCCGTTCCGTGGTCTCGGCACTGAAGCTTTCTTT.

This clonotype was seen only once. The rearrangement links TRBV28 to TRBJ2-1; D not resolved. Germline values: CDR1 MDHEN, CDR2 SYDVKM. V dropped 3 bases and J dropped 5 bases, with 14 bases sitting between them. The CDR3 loop spans 15 amino acids. The CDR3 region is CASSFYGWANNEQFF. CDR3 bases: TGTGCCAGCAGTTTTTATGGGTGGGCGAACAATGAGCAGTTCTTC.

The V and J genes are TRBV28 and TRBJ2-7; D remains unclear. Per germline, CDR1 MDHEN and CDR2 SYDVKM. The ends were cut back, 6 bases at V and 0 bases at J, with 15 bases in the middle. This CDR3 has 15 amino acids. The DNA of the CDR3 is TGTGCCAGCAGCCAGAATTCCGGTTTCTCCTACGAGCAGTACTTC. Translating gives CASSQNSGFSYEQYF.

This chain connects TRBV11-2 to TRBJ2-1; TRBD1 might be the D (5 bases). The CDR3 is 15 residues long. Germline CDR1 SGHAT, CDR2 FQNNGV. Between the trimmed V and J ends, which lost 5 bases and 0 bases, there was a span of 11 bases. The CDR3 sequence is CASSAQESSYNEQFF. The CDR3 DNA is TGTGCCAGCAGCGCACAGGAAAGCTCCTACAATGAGCAGTTCTTC.

V and J are TRBV20-1 and TRBJ1-5, with no clear D. The CDR3 runs 15 residues. CDR1 is DFQATT and CDR2 is SNEGSKA in the germline V gene (reference sequence). The V end was cut by 0 bases, the J end by 7 bases, with 16 bases between. The CDR3 loop reads CSARDAAAGSQPQHF. As DNA, the CDR3 is TGCAGTGCTAGAGATGCGGCAGCGGGCTCGCAGCCCCAGCATTTT.

V gene TRBV5-4 combines with J gene TRBJ1-1; maybe TRBD1 (6 bases). Germline CDR1 reads SGHNT; CDR2 reads YYREEE (reference sequence). The V end lost 7 bases, the J end lost 4 bases, and 8 bases lay between the germline ends. The CDR3 spans 11 residues. For the CDR3, the DNA is TGTGCCAGCGTGACAGGCACTGAAGCTTTCTTT. This gives the protein CASVTGTEAFF.

Comment on this clonotype: An end of the junction differs from the germline gene, which may be a read error. The rearrangement uses TRBV7-7 and TRBJ2-5; D is uncertain. The V gene's germline CDR1 is SSHAT and CDR2 FNYEAQ (reference sequence). The CDR3 loop spans 16 amino acids. DNA of the CDR3: TGTGCTAGCAGCTTATTCCTCCCCGGGCTAAGGGAGACCCAGTACTTC. It translates to CASSLFLPGLRETQYF. The whole variable domain, remainder taken from reference TRBV7-7 and TRBJ2-5, is GAGVSQSPRYKVTKRGQDVTLRCDPISSHATLYWYQQALGQGPEFLTYFNYEAQPDKSGLPSDRFSAERPEGSISTLTIQRTEQRDSAMYRCASSLFLPGLRETQYFGPGTRLLVL.

This chain connects TRBV4-2 to TRBJ1-6; D perhaps matches TRBD1 (5 bases). This CDR3 has 18 residues. From germline, CDR1 is LGHNA and CDR2 YNFKEQ. V was clipped by 4 bases and J by 6 bases, with 22 bases between them. This CDR3 reads CASSPILGTATFNSPLHF. The CDR3 coding sequence is TGTGCCAGCAGCCCGATCCTAGGGACGGCGACCTTTAATTCACCCCTCCACTTT.

The chain carries TRBV9 and TRBJ2-3; D uncertain. Trimming took off 0 bases at V and 6 bases at J, with 20 bases between the two ends. The CDR3 is made up of 17 amino acids. Germline V gene data show CDR1 as SGDLS and CDR2 as YYNGEE. This chain's CDR3 is CASSVAPFGVVQDTQYF. CDR3 sequence (DNA): TGTGCCAGCAGCGTAGCTCCCTTTGGAGTGGTCCAGGATACGCAGTATTTT.